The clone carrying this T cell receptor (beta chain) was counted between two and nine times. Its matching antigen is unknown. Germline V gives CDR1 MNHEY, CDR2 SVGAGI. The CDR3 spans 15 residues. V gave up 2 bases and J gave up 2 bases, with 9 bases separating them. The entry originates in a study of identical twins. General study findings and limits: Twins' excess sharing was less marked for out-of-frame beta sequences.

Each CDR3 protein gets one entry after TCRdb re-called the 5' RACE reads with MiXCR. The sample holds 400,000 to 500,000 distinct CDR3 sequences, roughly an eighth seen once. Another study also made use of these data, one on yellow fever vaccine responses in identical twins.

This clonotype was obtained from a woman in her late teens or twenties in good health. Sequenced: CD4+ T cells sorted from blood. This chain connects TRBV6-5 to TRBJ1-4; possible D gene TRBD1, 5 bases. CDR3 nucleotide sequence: TGTGCCAGCAGTTACCAAGGGGCCACTAATGAAAAACTGTTTTTT. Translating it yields CASSYQGATNEKLFF.